The 14 T cell receptor beta chains given below trace back to one sample, sequenced in a study of cytomegalovirus exposure and HLA in healthy donors. The PCR had 60 Vbeta and 13 Jbeta primers. Profiled with immunoSEQ multiplex PCR; TCRdb holds only in-frame clones, not every one. The sample records about 160,000 clones, roughly 80% being singletons. Sample: PBMCs. The source is a female donor in good health and CMV-seronegative.

The chain links TRBV19 to TRBJ1-1; D possibly corresponds to TRBD1 (5 bases). Germline-derived CDR1 and CDR2 are LNHDA and SQIVND (reference sequence). The CDR3 length is 16 residues. The V gene lost 1 base and the J gene lost 0 bases, with 12 bases spanning the gap. The DNA of the CDR3 is TGTGCCAGTAGTATAGGATTGGGGGGGATGAACACTGAAGCTTTCTTT. It codes for CASSIGLGGMNTEAFF.

This chain links TRBV9 with TRBJ1-1, with 12 bases identical to TRBD1. J lost 3 bases, V lost 4 bases, and 7 bases had no gene match. Germline lookup yields CDR1 SGDLS and CDR2 YYNGEE. This CDR3 comprises 16 residues. DNA for the CDR3: TGTGCCAGCAGCTCTGGGACAGGGGGCCCGTACACTGAAGCTTTCTTT. This gives the protein CASSSGTGGPYTEAFF.

The chain is built from TRBV27 and TRBJ2-1; 12 nucleotides align to TRBD2. Germline CDR1 MNHEY, CDR2 SMNVEV (reference sequence). V lost 3 bases, J lost 4 bases, and 13 bases stayed unmatched. The CDR3 consists of 19 residues. CDR3 coding DNA: TGTGCCAGCAGTTTTCGACGGCTAGCGGGAGGGTCGGGTTACAATGAGCAGTTCTTC. Translation gives CASSFRRLAGGSGYNEQFF.

CDR3 region: CASSTRTGWYEQYF. DNA for the CDR3: TGTGCCAGTAGTACCCGGACAGGGTGGTACGAGCAGTACTTC. The V gene is TRBV19, the J gene TRBJ2-7; 8 positions agree with TRBD1. This CDR3 is 14 amino acids long. The ends lost 4 bases at V and 4 bases at J; junction bases unmatched: 6. Germline-derived CDR1 and CDR2 are LNHDA and SQIVND (reference sequence).

This clone showed up just a few times. J is TRBJ2-1 and V is TRBV5-5, with 10 bases identical to TRBD2. Germline V gene lookup returns CDR1 SGHKS and CDR2 YYEKEE (reference sequence). The junction had 4 bases not matched to a gene; V was cut back by 0 bases and J by 4 bases. This CDR3 contains 16 residues. The CDR3 DNA reads TGTGCCAGCAGCTTGGGGCTAGCGGGAGAATACAATGAGCAGTTCTTC. Translation: CASSLGLAGEYNEQFF.

This chain's CDR3 is CASSLVTGSSYEQYF. The CDR3 nucleotides are TGTGCCAGCAGCTTAGTGACGGGGAGCTCCTACGAGCAGTACTTC. The chain employs TRBV7-2 and TRBJ2-7, with D perhaps matching TRBD2 (5 bases). Per germline, CDR1 SGHTA and CDR2 FQGNSA. This CDR3 region has 15 residues. V was cut by 1 base and J by 0 bases, with 10 bases left in between. Full variable domain (remainder filled in from reference TRBV7-2 and TRBJ2-7): GAGVSQSPSNKVTEKGKDVELRCDPISGHTALYWYRQSLGQGLEFLIYFQGNSAPDKSGLPSDRFSAERTGGSVSTLTIQRTQQEDSAVYLCASSLVTGSSYEQYFGPGTRLTVT.

The chain is built from TRBV6-5 and TRBJ1-3; D uncertain. CDR1 and CDR2 from the germline V gene are MNHEY and SVGAGI. The germline V and J ends were trimmed by 2 bases and 1 base, with 6 bases remaining between them. The CDR3 extends over 14 amino acids. CDR3 sequence reads: CASSYTGSGNTIYF. CDR3 bases: TGTGCCAGCAGTTACACGGGGTCTGGAAACACCATATATTTT.

The chain links TRBV5-1 to TRBJ2-7; TRBD1 matches 9 bases. The V segment lost 2 bases and the J segment 5 bases; nucleotides outside the gene matches: 11. The CDR3 length is 16 residues. Germline V lookup: CDR1 SGHRS, CDR2 YFSETQ. CDR3 DNA: TGCGCCAGCAGCTTCAGGGGGGGACAGGGAACCAACGAGCAGTACTTC. Its protein product is CASSFRGGQGTNEQYF.

The rearrangement joins TRBV2 to TRBJ2-1, with a tentative D call TRBD2 (5 bases). The CDR3 contains 15 residues. Per germline, CDR1 SNHLY and CDR2 FYNNEI. Between the trimmed V and J ends, which lost 2 bases and 1 base, there was a span of 9 bases. The DNA of the CDR3 is TGTGCCAGCAGTGAAACTCCGGGGTCCTACAATGAGCAGTTCTTC. Translating gives CASSETPGSYNEQFF. The full variable domain, its missing parts supplied by reference TRBV2 and TRBJ2-1, is EPEVTQTPSHQVTQMGQEVILRCVPISNHLYFYWYRQILGQKVEFLVSFYNNEISEKSEIFDDQFSVERPDGSNFTLKIRSTKLEDSAMYFCASSETPGSYNEQFFGPGTRLTVL.

This sequence joins TRBV18 and TRBJ1-2; D gene uncertain. CDR1 is KGHSH, CDR2 LQKENI, per germline. With 6 bases removed from V and 6 bases from J, the gap between germline ends came to 14 bases. The CDR3 spans 13 residues. CDR3 DNA: TGTGCCAGCTCCAAGTTGGTCGAGGATGGCTACACCTTC. Its protein is CASSKLVEDGYTF.

This clone showed up just once. The rearrangement joins TRBV9 to TRBJ2-2; 10 bases match TRBD2. With V trimmed by 3 bases and J by 7 bases, 9 bases remained unmatched. The CDR3 has 16 residues. Germline V gene data show CDR1 as SGDLS and CDR2 as YYNGEE. CDR3 bases: TGTGCCAGCAGCGCTTATCCGGGACTAGCGAGCGGGGAGCTGTTTTTT. This gives the protein CASSAYPGLASGELFF.

The rearrangement uses TRBV7-8 and TRBJ1-5, with D tentatively TRBD1 (6 bases). CDR1 is SGHVS, CDR2 FQNEAQ, per germline. CDR3 length equals 15 residues. The V end was cut by 1 base, the J end by 0 bases, with 7 bases between. The CDR3 loop reads CASSLDRVSNQPQHF. CDR3 nucleotides: TGTGCCAGCAGCTTAGACAGGGTTAGCAATCAGCCCCAGCATTTT.

The chain has TRBV19 and TRBJ2-3, with TRBD2 matching over 7 bases. CDR1 and CDR2 (germline): LNHDA, SQIVND (reference sequence). Trimming at V came to 3 bases and at J to 0 bases, leaving 3 bases not matched to a gene. CDR3 size: 15 residues. The CDR3 coding sequence is TGTGCCAGTAGTATTCTAGCGGCTAGCACAGATACGCAGTATTTT. It encodes CASSILAASTDTQYF.

This chain uses TRBV5-1 with TRBJ2-2; perhaps TRBD1 as D (6 bases). V lost 4 bases and J lost 5, with 12 bases in between. The CDR3 is 14 residues long. CDR1 and CDR2 (germline): SGHRS, YFSETQ. DNA for the CDR3: TGCGCCAGCAGCCCTGTACAGGGTACCGGGGAGCTGTTTTTT. Translated, it gives CASSPVQGTGELFF. Based on the CDR3 plus reference TRBV5-1 and TRBJ2-2, the full variable domain is KAGVTQTPRYLIKTRGQQVTLSCSPISGHRSVSWYQQTPGQGLQFLFEYFSETQRNKGNFPGRFSGRQFSNSRSEMNVSTLELGDSALYLCASSPVQGTGELFFGEGSRLTVL.